This T cell receptor beta chain derives from a study of tumor-infiltrating lymphocytes in primary liver carcinoma. Constant-region priming of around 530 ng total RNA yielded TCR beta cDNA. Libraries of TCR beta came from three nested multiplex PCR rounds with slightly modified ARM-PCR. A single record per CDR3 protein comes from TCRdb applying MiXCR to the multiplex PCR reads. This sample has about 84,000 distinct CDR3 sequences, with approximately 72% found just once. RNA and DNA were co-extracted from around 18-30 mg of unsorted bulk tissue. Through surgical resection, the patients' primary liver carcinoma was treated. Every one of the tumor samples had a viable tumor cell content above 75%. To note about this clonotype: The junction does not match germline at one end; this may be a read error.

The sequenced sample consisted of liver tumor tissue from sampling region 1. Subset here: tumor region T1, superior pole. The source of this sequence is a man between 40 and 49 years old with primary liver carcinoma and hepatitis B virus infection.

This CDR3 reads CGSSKWQGANEQFF. Written as DNA, the CDR3 is TGTGGCAGCAGTAAATGGCAGGGGGCGAATGAGCAGTTCTTC. The chain couples TRBV6-1 to TRBJ2-1; the match to TRBD1 covers 8 bases. Germline V gene lookup returns CDR1 MNHNS and CDR2 SASEGT. The length of the CDR3 is 14 residues.